The rows below give T cell receptor beta chains drawn from one sample of a study of vaccination and CD4 T cells after COVID-19. The antigens of these receptors remain unknown. TCRdb redid the calling of the PCR reads with MiXCR, one entry per CDR3 protein. Of some 13,000 distinct CDR3 sequences listed, around 61% are singletons. Material for sequencing was CD4+ T cells from blood, cultured in vitro. These receptors were obtained from a human donor who had recovered from COVID-19. Each CDR3 is given with its conserved first and last residue. A D gene is named only where the DNA matches it firmly. Expanded clones get a size class; other rows say once, few or many, or leave the size out.

>NA|TRBV20-1|TRBJ2-7|NA
CSATGPPLYEQYF
TGCAGTGCTACAGGCCCGCCTCTCTACGAGCAGTACTTC
>NA|TRBV6-1|TRBJ1-1|NA
CASSEVGDTEAFF
TGTGCCAGCAGTGAAGTAGGGGACACTGAAGCTTTCTTT
>NA|TRBV7-2|TRBJ1-2|few
CASSSSYAGTYGYTF
TGTGCCAGCAGCTCCTCCTACGCGGGGACCTATGGCTACACCTTC
>NA|TRBV12-3/TRBV12-4|TRBJ1-1|NA
CASSFQATNTEAFF
TGTGCCAGCAGTTTTCAAGCGACGAACACTGAAGCTTTCTTT
>TRBD2|TRBV20-1|TRBJ2-7|once
CSAFSSGGSYEQYF
TGCAGTGCTTTCTCTAGCGGGGGATCCTACGAGCAGTACTTC
>TRBD1|TRBV7-2|TRBJ2-1|NA
CASSLGPGQGENEQFF
TGTGCCAGCAGCTTAGGTCCGGGACAGGGGGAGAATGAGCAGTTCTTC
>NA|TRBV6-2/TRBV6-3|TRBJ1-5|few
CASTLSGLQPQHF
TGTGCCAGCACTCTATCGGGACTCCAGCCCCAGCATTTT
>NA|TRBV5-1|TRBJ1-3|NA
CASSLDGNTIYF
TGCGCCAGCAGCTTGGATGGAAACACCATATATTTT
>NA|TRBV20-1|TRBJ2-1|NA
CSARGFSSYNEQFF
TGCAGTGCGAGGGGGTTTAGCTCCTACAATGAGCAGTTCTTC
>TRBD2|TRBV6-5|TRBJ2-2|few
CASSYPGGGTGELFF
TGTGCCAGCAGTTACCCGGGGGGGGGAACCGGGGAGCTGTTTTTT
>NA|TRBV20-1|TRBJ2-1|NA
CSARDLDKSYNEQFF
TGCAGTGCTAGAGATCTGGACAAGTCCTACAATGAGCAGTTCTTC
>TRBD2|TRBV5-1|TRBJ2-5|NA
CASSTGTSGPGDQYF
TGCGCCAGCAGCACCGGGACTAGCGGCCCGGGGGACCAGTACTTC
>TRBD2|TRBV5-4|TRBJ2-7|NA
CASSLGGSTYEQYF
TGTGCCAGCAGCTTGGGCGGGAGCACCTACGAGCAGTACTTC
>TRBD1|TRBV5-1|TRBJ1-1|NA
CASSLVGQGEIGTEAFF
TGCGCCAGCAGCTTGGTGGGACAGGGGGAAATCGGCACTGAAGCTTTCTTT
>TRBD2|TRBV11-3|TRBJ2-3|NA
CASSTGLAGDTQYF
TGTGCCAGCAGCACAGGACTAGCGGGAGATACGCAGTATTTT
>TRBD1|TRBV20-1|TRBJ2-2|NA
CSASAGQGKLFF
TGCAGTGCTAGTGCGGGACAGGGGAAGTTGTTTTTT
>NA|TRBV7-2|TRBJ1-6|NA
CASSSRKGGGPYNSPLHF
TGTGCCAGCAGCTCGAGAAAGGGCGGAGGGCCCTATAATTCACCCCTCCACTTT
>NA|TRBV12-3/TRBV12-4|TRBJ1-6|few
CASSLEQGISYNSPLHF
TGTGCCAGCAGCCTAGAGCAGGGGATATCCTATAATTCACCCCTCCACTTT
>TRBD2|TRBV7-9|TRBJ2-5|few
CASTLLAGVETQYF
TGTGCCAGCACCTTACTAGCGGGAGTGGAGACCCAGTACTTC
>NA|TRBV6-1|TRBJ1-2|few
CASSELSSVMEYGYTF
TGTGCCAGCAGTGAACTTAGTTCAGTCATGGAGTATGGCTACACCTTC
>NA|TRBV12-3/TRBV12-4|TRBJ2-7|NA
CASSLGTKQYF
TGTGCCAGCAGTTTAGGGACTAAGCAGTACTTC
>TRBD1|TRBV6-1|TRBJ2-5|NA
CASRDSNQETQYF
TGTGCCAGCCGGGACAGTAACCAAGAGACCCAGTACTTC
>TRBD2|TRBV7-9|TRBJ2-7|NA
CASRRGLAGGPGSYEQYF
TGTGCCAGCAGACGGGGACTAGCGGGAGGTCCCGGTTCCTACGAGCAGTACTTC
>TRBD2|TRBV12-3/TRBV12-4|TRBJ2-7|NA
CASRSGTSGTYEQYF
TGTGCCAGCAGGTCCGGGACTAGCGGGACCTACGAGCAGTACTTC
>NA|TRBV4-1|TRBJ1-5|NA
CASSQARGPGQPQHF
TGCGCCAGCAGCCAAGCCCGGGGCCCCGGTCAGCCCCAGCATTTT
>NA|TRBV5-1|TRBJ2-2|NA
CASSFAGRNTGELFF
TGCGCCAGCAGCTTCGCAGGGAGGAACACCGGGGAGCTGTTTTTT
>NA|TRBV15|TRBJ1-6|few
CATSRSGQSSYNSPLHF
TGTGCCACCAGCAGATCCGGACAGAGCTCCTATAATTCACCCCTCCACTTT
>NA|TRBV20-1|TRBJ1-2|few
CSARSYGGTYGYTF
TGCAGTGCTAGGAGTTATGGGGGGACCTATGGCTACACCTTC
>NA|TRBV7-7|TRBJ1-5|NA
CASSLDFNQPQHF
TGTGCTAGCAGCTTGGATTTCAATCAGCCCCAGCATTTT
>NA|TRBV20-1|TRBJ1-5|NA
CSARDDRGDQPQHF
TGCAGTGCTAGAGATGACCGGGGAGATCAGCCCCAGCATTTT
>TRBD1|TRBV7-8|TRBJ1-6|few
CASSWDRGNSPLHF
TGTGCCAGCAGTTGGGACAGGGGGAATTCACCCCTCCACTTT
>NA|TRBV29-1|TRBJ1-1|NA
CSVALSRVSEAEAFF
TGCAGCGTTGCATTAAGCCGGGTGTCGGAAGCTGAAGCTTTCTTT
>TRBD1|TRBV28|TRBJ1-4|NA
CASSWTGGPNGEKLFF
TGTGCCAGCAGCTGGACAGGGGGCCCGAATGGTGAAAAACTGTTTTTT
>NA|TRBV19|TRBJ1-5|NA
CASSMVNSNQPQHF
TGTGCCAGTAGTATGGTTAATAGCAATCAGCCCCAGCATTTT
>TRBD1|TRBV27|TRBJ2-5|few
CASSLTGREGYQETQYF
TGTGCCAGCAGCTTGACAGGGCGCGAGGGGTACCAAGAGACCCAGTACTTC
>NA|TRBV18|TRBJ1-4|NA
CASSAQGSEEKLFF
TGTGCCAGCTCCGCCCAGGGGAGTGAAGAAAAACTGTTTTTT
>NA|TRBV7-9|TRBJ2-5|few
CASSPPIGTETQYF
TGTGCCAGCAGCCCCCCCATAGGGACGGAGACCCAGTACTTC
>NA|TRBV12-3/TRBV12-4|TRBJ1-2|few
CASSLRGDGYTF
TGTGCCAGCAGTTTAAGAGGTGATGGCTACACCTTC
>NA|TRBV6-2/TRBV6-3|TRBJ2-7|NA
CASSYSQGREQYF
TGTGCCAGCAGTTACTCGCAGGGCCGCGAGCAGTACTTC
>NA|TRBV6-1|TRBJ1-1|NA
CASRYSAGFAMNTEAFF
TGTGCCAGCCGATACAGCGCCGGATTTGCCATGAACACTGAAGCTTTCTTT
>NA|TRBV30|TRBJ1-5|few
CAWSVAGIRNQPQHF
TGTGCCTGGAGTGTGGCAGGGATTAGAAATCAGCCCCAGCATTTT
>TRBD1|TRBV6-2/TRBV6-3|TRBJ2-3|NA
CASSLGERGLSTDTQYF
TGTGCCAGCAGCCTGGGGGAGAGGGGGCTAAGCACAGATACGCAGTATTTT
>TRBD2|TRBV24-1|TRBJ2-1|NA
CATSGSGRYSYNEQFF
TGTGCCACCAGTGGTAGCGGGAGATACTCCTACAATGAGCAGTTCTTC
>TRBD1|TRBV7-7|TRBJ2-5|NA
CASSYGTGVEETQYF
TGTGCCAGCAGCTACGGGACAGGGGTAGAAGAGACCCAGTACTTC
>NA|TRBV5-1|TRBJ2-1|medium-sized
CASSLSGENEQFF
TGCGCCAGCAGCTTGTCGGGAGAGAATGAGCAGTTCTTC
>TRBD2|TRBV10-2|TRBJ2-1|NA
CASRDSRTSGRAWSYNEQFF
TGCGCCAGCAGGGACTCAAGGACTAGCGGGAGGGCCTGGTCCTACAATGAGCAGTTCTTC
>NA|TRBV28|TRBJ1-3|NA
CASSLVLGGSGNTIYF
TGTGCCAGCAGTTTAGTTCTGGGAGGGTCTGGAAACACCATATATTTT
>NA|TRBV5-1|TRBJ2-5|NA
CASSFDSNQETQYF
TGCGCCAGCAGCTTTGACAGCAACCAAGAGACCCAGTACTTC
>NA|TRBV15|TRBJ1-5|NA
CATSRARQRSNQPQHF
TGTGCCACCAGCAGAGCTAGACAGAGAAGTAATCAGCCCCAGCATTTT
>NA|TRBV7-2|TRBJ1-2|NA
CASSPGGRVLYGYTF
TGTGCCAGCAGCCCGGGGGGCAGGGTTCTCTATGGCTACACCTTC
>TRBD2|TRBV12-3/TRBV12-4|TRBJ2-7|NA
CASSLTSGSRYEQYF
TGTGCCAGCAGCCTCACTAGCGGGAGTAGATACGAGCAGTACTTC
>NA|TRBV10-1|TRBJ1-5|few
CASKAEGQHSNQPQHF
TGCGCCAGCAAGGCGGAGGGCCAACATAGCAATCAGCCCCAGCATTTT
>NA|TRBV9|TRBJ1-2|NA
CASSPPQGRIGYTF
TGTGCCAGCAGCCCTCCACAGGGTAGGATTGGTTACACCTTC
>TRBD1|TRBV3-1|TRBJ1-2|NA
CASSPGTGANYGYTF
TGTGCCAGCAGCCCAGGGACAGGTGCTAACTATGGCTACACCTTC
>TRBD1|TRBV27|TRBJ1-4|few
CASRRSRGNEKLFF
TGTGCCAGCAGGAGGTCCAGGGGGAATGAAAAACTGTTTTTT
>NA|TRBV19|TRBJ1-1|NA
CASRNRNKNTEAFF
TGTGCCAGTAGAAACCGGAACAAGAACACTGAAGCTTTCTTT